This T cell receptor (beta chain) was identified in a study of T cells expressing NK-cell markers. Study context: Seven of the eight sequenced donors were HCMV-seropositive; one was seronegative.

Study conclusions and caveats: It is unclear if expanded NKG2C-expressing clones target HCMV antigens. In over 5 donors, dominant CD3+CD56+NKG2C+ clonotypes ranked among the top 10 CD8+ clonotypes.

Comments on this clonotype: Antigen unknown.

TCR beta libraries carry UMIs added by 5'RACE template switching. TCRdb re-analyzed the 5' RACE reads; it lists each CDR3 protein once, without DNA. The table lists fewer than 400,000 distinct CDR3 sequences. This CDR3 has 15 residues. CDR1 and CDR2 from the germline V gene are LGHDT and YNNKEL (reference sequence). The rearrangement links TRBV3-1 to TRBJ1-1; TCRdb selects TRBD1, and the lack of DNA leaves this call unchecked. Sequenced: blood T cells: a sorted CD56 or NKG2C T cell subset, CD4+ or CD8+ T cells, or bulk PBMC T cells (not recorded which). This receptor was taken from a man aged 18-75 years in good health. The CDR3 region is CASTTGGTKNTEAFF.